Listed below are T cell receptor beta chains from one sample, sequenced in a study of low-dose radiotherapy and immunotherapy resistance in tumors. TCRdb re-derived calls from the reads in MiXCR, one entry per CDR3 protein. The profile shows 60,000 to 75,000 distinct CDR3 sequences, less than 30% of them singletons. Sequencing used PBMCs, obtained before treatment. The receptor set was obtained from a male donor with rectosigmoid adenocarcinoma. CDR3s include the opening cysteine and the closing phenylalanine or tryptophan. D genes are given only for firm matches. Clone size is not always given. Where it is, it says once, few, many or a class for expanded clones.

DNA: TGTGCCAGCAGCTTGGGTGGTAGGCAGGGAAACACCATATATTTT
CDR3: CASSLGGRQGNTIYF
size: many
V: TRBV7-2
D: .
J: TRBJ1-3

DNA: TGTGCCAGCGCAGGGAGAGGGAATTCACCCCTCCACTTT
CDR3: CASAGRGNSPLHF
size: many
V: TRBV7-9
D: .
J: TRBJ1-6

DNA: TGCAGTGCTAGAGGCGACGGCCGTGGCACTGAAGCTTTCTTT
CDR3: CSARGDGRGTEAFF
size: many
V: TRBV20-1
D: .
J: TRBJ1-1

DNA: TGTGCCAGCCGCAAAGGAGGTTCTGGGCGGACAGATACGCAGTATTTT
CDR3: CASRKGGSGRTDTQYF
size: many
V: TRBV28
D: .
J: TRBJ2-3

DNA: TGTGCCAGTAGTATCACGGGGCTGGGTAATGAGCAGTTCTTC
CDR3: CASSITGLGNEQFF
size: few
V: TRBV19
D: .
J: TRBJ2-1

DNA: TGTGCCAGCAGTTTCACTAGCGGGGGGGTAGCAGGAGAGCAGTTCTTC
CDR3: CASSFTSGGVAGEQFF
size: many
V: TRBV28
D: TRBD2
J: TRBJ2-1

DNA: TGTGCCAGCAGCGTAGGGGGCGGTGAGCAGTACTTC
CDR3: CASSVGGGEQYF
size: many
V: TRBV9
D: .
J: TRBJ2-7

DNA: TGTGCCGGAAAAGACAGGGATAATTCACCCCTCCACTTT
CDR3: CAGKDRDNSPLHF
size: few
V: TRBV6-2/TRBV6-3
D: TRBD1
J: TRBJ1-6

DNA: TGTGCCAGCAGGGACGGTGGGGGGGCCAACGTCCTGACTTTC
CDR3: CASRDGGGANVLTF
size: medium-sized
V: TRBV6-2/TRBV6-3
D: .
J: TRBJ2-6

DNA: TGTGCCACAAGGGATTCCATGAACACTGAAGCTTTCTTT
CDR3: CATRDSMNTEAFF
size: once
V: TRBV24-1
D: .
J: TRBJ1-1

DNA: TGTGCCAGCAAGGTCGAGCGGGAGGACCAAGAGACCCAGTACTTC
CDR3: CASKVEREDQETQYF
size: many
V: TRBV6-2/TRBV6-3
D: TRBD2
J: TRBJ2-5

DNA: TGTGCCAGCAGCACGACCCCAGGGGGCACAGATACGCAGTATTTT
CDR3: CASSTTPGGTDTQYF
size: many
V: TRBV9
D: .
J: TRBJ2-3

DNA: TGTGCCACCAGCCCTCGCAGGGGGAATGAGCAGTTCTTC
CDR3: CATSPRRGNEQFF
size: few
V: TRBV24-1
D: TRBD1
J: TRBJ2-1

DNA: TGCAGTGCTAGAGATAGGGCTAGCGGGAGCTCCTACAATGAGCAGTTCTTC
CDR3: CSARDRASGSSYNEQFF
size: many
V: TRBV20-1
D: TRBD2
J: TRBJ2-1

DNA: TGTGCCAGCAGCCTTCCTAGCGCGGAGACCCAGTACTTC
CDR3: CASSLPSAETQYF
size: many
V: TRBV28
D: .
J: TRBJ2-5

DNA: TGTGCCAGCAGTCCCGCACTAGGCTCAGCAGATACGCAGTATTTT
CDR3: CASSPALGSADTQYF
size: many
V: TRBV12-3/TRBV12-4
D: .
J: TRBJ2-3

DNA: TGTGCCAGTAGTATGGCCAGCGCCACACATCAGCCCCAGCATTTT
CDR3: CASSMASATHQPQHF
size: .
V: TRBV19
D: .
J: TRBJ1-5

DNA: TGCAGCGTTGAAGAGTGGAGCGGGTCCCACGAGCAGTACTTC
CDR3: CSVEEWSGSHEQYF
size: many
V: TRBV29-1
D: .
J: TRBJ2-7

DNA: TGTGCCAGCAGCTTGGAATCCCGATACGAGCAGTACTTC
CDR3: CASSLESRYEQYF
size: many
V: TRBV7-8
D: .
J: TRBJ2-7

DNA: TGTGCCAGCAGTGAACCCCGATGGGACAGTTGGACCGGGGAGCTGTTTTTT
CDR3: CASSEPRWDSWTGELFF
size: many
V: TRBV2
D: TRBD1
J: TRBJ2-2

DNA: TGTGCCACCAGTGATCCCCCGCAAGAGACCCAGTACTTC
CDR3: CATSDPPQETQYF
size: many
V: TRBV24-1
D: .
J: TRBJ2-5

DNA: TGTGCCAGCAGCTCCGAAGATACGCAGTATTTT
CDR3: CASSSEDTQYF
size: .
V: TRBV11-2
D: .
J: TRBJ2-3

DNA: TGTGCCAGCAGCCGAAGCGTGGGCCTAGCGGGCTACAATGAGCAGTTCTTC
CDR3: CASSRSVGLAGYNEQFF
size: .
V: TRBV11-2
D: TRBD2
J: TRBJ2-1

DNA: TGTGCCAGCAGATCCGCCGGGGGAGGCCGCTACGAGCAGTACTTC
CDR3: CASRSAGGGRYEQYF
size: many
V: TRBV28
D: .
J: TRBJ2-7

DNA: TGTGCCAGCAGCTTAGCGAGTCGTGGGACAGGTGGGTTCAATGAGCAGTTCTTC
CDR3: CASSLASRGTGGFNEQFF
size: many
V: TRBV7-2
D: TRBD1
J: TRBJ2-1

DNA: TGTGCCAGCAGTCCGGACAGGGACTACAATGAGCAGTTCTTC
CDR3: CASSPDRDYNEQFF
size: .
V: TRBV27
D: TRBD1
J: TRBJ2-1

DNA: TGTGCCAGCAGCCGCGTAACTAGCGTCCAAGAGACCCAGTACTTC
CDR3: CASSRVTSVQETQYF
size: many
V: TRBV7-9
D: TRBD2
J: TRBJ2-5

DNA: TGTGCCAGCAGTTTATCGGTAGAAAGTGGGGGGGGAGATGAGCAGTTCTTC
CDR3: CASSLSVESGGGDEQFF
size: many
V: TRBV27
D: TRBD2
J: TRBJ2-1

DNA: TGTGCCAGCAGCCCTAGCTCCTACGAGCAGTACTTC
CDR3: CASSPSSYEQYF
size: many
V: TRBV4-2
D: .
J: TRBJ2-7

DNA: TGTGCCAGCAGCTTGACTAGCGGGGCCTACGAGCAGTACTTC
CDR3: CASSLTSGAYEQYF
size: many
V: TRBV7-2
D: TRBD2
J: TRBJ2-7

DNA: TGTGCCAGCAGCCCGGGACCGATCCAAGAGACCCAGTACTTC
CDR3: CASSPGPIQETQYF
size: many
V: TRBV7-2
D: .
J: TRBJ2-5

DNA: TGCGCCAGCAGCTTGGGGGGAGCGGGGGACTACGAGCAGTACTTC
CDR3: CASSLGGAGDYEQYF
size: .
V: TRBV5-1
D: TRBD2
J: TRBJ2-7

DNA: TGCGCCAGCAGCCAAGAGTTGCCGGGGTTCTTTGCTGGAAACACCATATATTTT
CDR3: CASSQELPGFFAGNTIYF
size: many
V: TRBV6-2/TRBV6-3
D: .
J: TRBJ1-3